These 13 T cell receptor beta chains were sequenced from one sample in a study of cytomegalovirus exposure and HLA in healthy donors. Amplification used 60 Vbeta primers and 13 Jbeta primers. Measured with immunoSEQ multiplex PCR; TCRdb has only the in-frame clones, and not every one. This table holds around 110,000 clones, around 80% found once. Sequencing input: PBMCs. The source of these receptors is a man aged 35 to 55 in good health and CMV-seronegative.

This chain joins TRBV2 and TRBJ2-3, with D tentatively TRBD1 (5 bases). From germline, CDR1 is SNHLY and CDR2 FYNNEI. The CDR3 runs to 15 residues. The ends were cut back, 2 bases at V and 3 bases at J, with 12 bases in the middle. CDR3 sequence: CASSESRQPTDTQYF. The CDR3, as DNA: TGTGCCAGCAGTGAATCTAGACAGCCTACAGATACGCAGTATTTT.

The gene calls are TRBV12-5 and TRBJ2-2; perhaps TRBD2 as D (5 bases). This CDR3 contains 16 residues. Trimming removed 0 bases from V and 4 bases from J, with 12 bases in between. Germline V gene data show CDR1 as LGHNT and CDR2 as FRNRAP. For the CDR3, the DNA is TGTGCTAGTGGTTTGGTTCGGGGTTTTGCCACCGGGGAGCTGTTTTTT. It codes for CASGLVRGFATGELFF.

This chain joins TRBV7-2 and TRBJ2-7; 9 nucleotides align to TRBD1. Germline assignment: CDR1 SGHTA and CDR2 FQGNSA. The CDR3 is 16 residues long. Unmatched junction bases numbered 12, after V lost 5 bases and J lost 4 bases. The CDR3 here is CASSPSGTGLMYEQYF. The CDR3 nucleotides are TGTGCCAGCAGCCCCTCCGGGACAGGGTTGATGTACGAGCAGTACTTC.

The chain links TRBV4-1 to TRBJ2-3, with 8 bases matching TRBD2. The junction had 5 bases not matched to a gene; V was cut back by 4 bases and J by 5 bases. The germline gives CDR1 MGHRA, CDR2 YSYEKL. The length of the CDR3 is 14 residues. CDR3: CASSRSGVVDTQYF. The DNA for the CDR3 is TGCGCCAGCAGCCGTAGCGGGGTCGTAGATACGCAGTATTTT.

The V call is TRBV5-1, the J call TRBJ1-2; 8 nucleotides match TRBD1. Trimming took 7 bases from V and 6 from J; bases not matched to a gene: 11. Germline lookup yields CDR1 SGHRS and CDR2 YFSETQ. The CDR3 contains 14 residues. The CDR3 spells CASRTTGEGNGYTF. DNA for the CDR3: TGCGCCAGCCGAACGACAGGGGAGGGGAATGGCTACACCTTC. Full variable domain (missing parts from reference TRBV5-1 and TRBJ1-2): KAGVTQTPRYLIKTRGQQVTLSCSPISGHRSVSWYQQTPGQGLQFLFEYFSETQRNKGNFPGRFSGRQFSNSRSEMNVSTLELGDSALYLCASRTTGEGNGYTFGSGTRLTVV.

The sample holds one count of this clone. This chain joins TRBV5-1 and TRBJ2-2; 9 bases are a match to TRBD2. Germline V gene lookup returns CDR1 SGHRS and CDR2 YFSETQ. V lost 8 bases to trimming and J lost 1 base; unmatched junction nucleotides: 6. The CDR3 consists of 15 residues. DNA of the CDR3: TGCGCCAGTGCATTACTAGCGGGGAACACCGGGGAGCTGTTTTTT. Residues: CASALLAGNTGELFF.

CDR3 sequence (DNA): TGTGCCAGCACTGGCGGGGGTAACACCGGGGAGCTGTTTTTT. Protein: CASTGGGNTGELFF. The rearrangement uses TRBV5-4 and TRBJ2-2, with 7 bases that match TRBD2. The CDR3 runs 14 residues. Germline lookup yields CDR1 SGHNT and CDR2 YYREEE (reference sequence). With V trimmed by 6 bases and J by 2 bases, 4 bases remained unmatched.

The chain recombines TRBV6-5 with TRBJ2-2; TRBD1 matches 9 bases. CDR1 is MNHEY and CDR2 is SVGAGI in the germline V gene. The CDR3 sequence is 14 residues long. J lost 6 bases, V lost 7 bases, and 6 bases had no gene match. This CDR3 reads CASTRQGGPGELFF. The CDR3 DNA is TGTGCCAGCACGAGACAGGGGGGACCCGGGGAGCTGTTTTTT.

The chain employs TRBV2 and TRBJ1-5; maybe TRBD1 (6 bases). This CDR3 region has 13 residues. V was shortened by 6 bases and J by 7 bases, with 13 bases between the two germline ends. Germline V lookup: CDR1 SNHLY, CDR2 FYNNEI. CDR3 nucleotide sequence: TGTGCCAGCAGCCCCGACAGGAGGCAGCCCCAGCATTTT. Residues: CASSPDRRQPQHF.

This clone was picked up a small number of times. V and J are TRBV5-1 and TRBJ2-5, with D possibly TRBD2 on 6 matching bases. V shed 5 bases and J shed 1 base, with 9 bases lying between them. The CDR3 sequence is 13 residues long. From germline, CDR1 is SGHRS and CDR2 YFSETQ. The CDR3 spells CASRSGVQETQYF. For the CDR3, the DNA is TGCGCCAGCAGGTCGGGGGTCCAAGAGACCCAGTACTTC.

The chain links TRBV11-2 to TRBJ2-1; 7 bases agree with TRBD1. The CDR3 has 19 residues. The germline V gene encodes CDR1 SGHAT and CDR2 FQNNGV. The V segment lost 4 bases and the J segment 3 bases; nucleotides outside the gene matches: 18. The CDR3 region is CASSSPTSTGELVYNEQFF. The CDR3 nucleotides are TGTGCCAGCAGCTCACCGACGTCAACAGGGGAATTGGTCTACAATGAGCAGTTCTTC.

This clone occurred a few times. The chain recombines TRBV6-1 with TRBJ2-7; D is possibly TRBD1 (6 bases). The CDR3 contains 15 residues. The V end lost 6 bases, the J end lost 2 bases, and 17 bases lay between the germline ends. Germline V lookup: CDR1 MNHNS, CDR2 SASEGT. Written as DNA, the CDR3 is TGTGCCAGCAGGCTCACCGCAGGGGCCCCCTACGAGCAGTACTTC. Its translation is CASRLTAGAPYEQYF.

The chain uses TRBV5-4 and TRBJ2-1; possibly TRBD1 for D (5 bases). This CDR3 has 14 residues. The V gene lost 4 bases and the J gene lost 0 bases, with 8 bases spanning the gap. Germline CDR1 and CDR2: SGHNT and YYREEE (reference sequence). In DNA, the CDR3 is TGTGCCAGCAGCCAGGGAAGCTCCTACAATGAGCAGTTCTTC. Its protein is CASSQGSSYNEQFF.